This TCR beta chain is drawn from a study of regulatory T cells in long-lasting Graves disease. Study details: Disease was considered persistent Graves' disease after over 5 years of antithyroid drugs (with positive TSH receptor antibodies).

This clonotype was seen a handful of times. Both iRepertoire HTBI primers and Arm-PCR of CDR3 regions were used to build the TCR beta libraries. TCRdb analysed the multiplex PCR reads with MiXCR anew, one entry per CDR3 protein. The sample lists 700,000 or so distinct CDR3 sequences; 25% to 35% were seen once. Time point noted: persistent/refractory GD, antithyroid drugs over 5 years with positive TRAb. From RNA extracted from PBMCs, the TCR library was made. There are 12 residues in the CDR3. The V gene's germline CDR1 is ENHRY and CDR2 SYGVKD. Trimming cost V 4 bases and J 5 bases, with 5 bases left between them.

The source of this sequence is a female donor with Graves disease. This material consisted of peripheral blood mononuclear cells (PBMCs), taken when the disease was refractory, from a patient treated with antithyroid drugs. The chain combines TRBV10-3 with TRBJ1-4; D gene ambiguous. Here the CDR3 reads CAISGPNEKLFF. In DNA form, the CDR3 reads TGTGCCATCAGTGGGCCGAATGAAAAACTGTTTTTT.